This TCR beta chain originates from a study of early T cells in non-severe SARS-CoV-2 infection. Study-wide context: Chains stayed unpaired after sequencing of bulk RNA from unsorted whole blood.

This clonotype was observed many times. No antigen is known for it. TCRdb called the 5' RACE reads again in MiXCR, with one record for every CDR3 protein. The table includes tens of thousands of distinct CDR3 sequences, 10% to 15% detected once. Trimming took off 3 bases at V and 6 bases at J, with 11 bases between the two ends. CDR3 length equals 13 residues. CDR1 is MDHEN, CDR2 SYDVKM, per germline. Findings and limits, study-wide: In VDJdb matching, anti-spike CD8 responses were favored while private and CD4 specificities went missing.

Material: whole blood. The receptor was derived from an adult who was a healthcare worker with PCR-confirmed SARS-CoV-2 infection or an uninfected control (not recorded which). V and J are TRBV28 and TRBJ2-5; D gene uncertain. CDR3 loop: CASSLDPTKTQYF. The CDR3 DNA reads as TGTGCCAGCAGTTTGGACCCAACCAAGACCCAGTACTTC.